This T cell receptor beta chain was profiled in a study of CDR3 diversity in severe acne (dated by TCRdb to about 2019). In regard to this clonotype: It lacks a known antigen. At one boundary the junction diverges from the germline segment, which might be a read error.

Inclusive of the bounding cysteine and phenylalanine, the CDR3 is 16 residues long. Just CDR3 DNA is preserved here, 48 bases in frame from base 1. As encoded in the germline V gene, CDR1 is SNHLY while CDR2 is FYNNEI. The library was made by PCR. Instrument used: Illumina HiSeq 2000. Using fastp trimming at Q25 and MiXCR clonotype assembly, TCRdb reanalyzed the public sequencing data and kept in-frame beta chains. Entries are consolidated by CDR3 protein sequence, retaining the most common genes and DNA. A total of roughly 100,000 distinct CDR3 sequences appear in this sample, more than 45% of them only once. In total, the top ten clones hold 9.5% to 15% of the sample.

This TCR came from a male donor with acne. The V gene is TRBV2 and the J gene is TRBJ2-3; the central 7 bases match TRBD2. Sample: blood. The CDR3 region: CASSGAGLPYTDTQYF. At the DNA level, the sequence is TGTGCCAGCAGTGGGGCGGGACTACCATACACAGACACGCAGTATTTT.